Given below is one TCR beta chain in context. Antigen unknown. Over chemoradiotherapy, repertoires were sampled more than once. The protocol was immunoSEQ multiplex PCR, while the TCRdb copy is restricted to in-frame clones and leaves out a portion. The table lists 9,500 to 15,000 clones, approximately 88% of them singletons. These data are taken from a study of chemoradiotherapy in HPV16-positive cancers. General observations from the study: Candidate HPV-specific clones and E7-related TCR motifs grew in tumor during treatment. For HPV16-positive patients, expanding HPV-responsive T cells associated with longer recurrence-free survival.

The CDR3 is 15 amino acids. The germline V gene encodes CDR1 MNHEY and CDR2 SVGAGI. The germline V and J ends were trimmed by 2 bases and 1 base, with 9 bases remaining between them. The sample in question was blood, obtained from a patient who underwent chemoradiotherapy. The chain links TRBV6-5 to TRBJ2-1; D may be TRBD1 (6 bases). The origin of this receptor is a human donor with HPV-associated anogenital cancer. The CDR3 DNA sequence: TGTGCCAGCAGTTACGAGGGGGTGTCCTACAATGAGCAGTTCTTC. Its translation: CASSYEGVSYNEQFF.